What follows are 25 T cell receptor beta chains derived from one specimen sequenced in a study of blood T cell repertoires in COVID-19. TCRdb's copy holds only in-frame clones and misses some; the assay was immunoSEQ multiplex PCR. The sample shows a few hundred thousand clones, around 84% of them seen only once. The sample was peripheral blood. All receptors come from a human donor in a cohort sampled during active COVID-19.

This clone was observed a handful of times. V and J are TRBV5-1 and TRBJ2-6, with TRBD1 as a possible D gene (5 bases). The V end was cut by 0 bases, the J end by 2 bases, with 6 bases between. From germline, CDR1 is SGHRS and CDR2 YFSETQ. This CDR3 region has 15 residues. This CDR3 reads CASSLVGAGANVLTF. CDR3 bases: TGCGCCAGCAGCTTGGTAGGGGCTGGGGCCAACGTCCTGACTTTC.

V usage is TRBV11-3 and J usage is TRBJ2-1; TRBD2 matches at 12 bases. This CDR3 has 18 amino acids. Germline CDR1 SGHNT, CDR2 YENEEA. V lost 4 bases to trimming and J lost 0 bases; unmatched junction nucleotides: 7. The CDR3 is CASSSTTSGRPSYNEQFF. For the CDR3, the DNA is TGTGCCAGCAGCTCCACGACTAGCGGGAGACCCTCCTACAATGAGCAGTTCTTC.

This clone was seen only a few times. The CDR3 reads CASSLLPSVEGTVHEQYF. For the CDR3, the DNA is TGTGCCAGCAGTTTACTCCCCTCGGTGGAGGGTACCGTCCACGAGCAGTACTTC. The chain carries TRBV27 and TRBJ2-7; perhaps TRBD2 as D (6 bases). The CDR3 covers 18 residues. The germline gives CDR1 MNHEY, CDR2 SMNVEV (reference sequence). Between the trimmed V and J ends, which lost 2 bases and 5 bases, there was a span of 25 bases.

The V and J genes are TRBV30 and TRBJ1-4, with a possible D match to TRBD1 (5 bases). Germline-derived CDR1 and CDR2 are GTSNPN and SVGIG (reference sequence). CDR3 size: 15 residues. Deletions cut 4 bases from V and 0 bases from J, with 12 bases between. This chain's CDR3 is CAWTVGGTTNEKLFF. In nucleotides, the CDR3 is TGTGCCTGGACCGTCGGGGGGACAACTAATGAAAAACTGTTTTTT.

The chain's CDR3 is CASSPDFLVAYEQYF. CDR3 nucleotide sequence: TGTGCCAGCAGTCCGGACTTTTTGGTAGCATACGAGCAGTACTTC. V usage is TRBV6-5 and J usage is TRBJ2-7, with a possible D match to TRBD2 (5 bases). Germline V gene sequence: CDR1 MNHEY, CDR2 SVGAGI. The CDR3 totals 15 residues. The ends were cut back, 5 bases at V and 4 bases at J, with 18 bases in the middle.

The rearrangement links TRBV28 to TRBJ1-1, with 7 bases that match TRBD1. Looked up from germline, CDR1 is MDHEN and CDR2 is SYDVKM. This CDR3 has 14 residues. V was clipped by 6 bases and J by 4 bases; unmatched bases: 8. The CDR3 loop is CASSFNRGVTEAFF. The DNA for the CDR3 is TGTGCCAGCAGCTTCAACAGGGGTGTCACTGAAGCTTTCTTT.

This clone was counted between two and nine times. The chain employs TRBV23-1 and TRBJ2-2; 8 bases line up with TRBD1. TRBV23-1 is annotated as an ORF whose role is uncertain. V lost 1 base, J lost 3 bases, and 4 bases stayed unmatched. This CDR3 comprises 16 residues. CDR3 sequence: CASSQLTGVDTGELFF. CDR3 DNA: TGCGCCAGCAGTCAATTGACAGGGGTAGACACCGGGGAGCTGTTTTTT.

The rearrangement uses TRBV12-3 or TRBV12-4 and TRBJ1-2, with a possible D match to TRBD1 (5 bases). The germline V and J ends were trimmed by 5 bases and 6 bases, with 13 bases remaining between them. CDR3 length: 13 amino acids. CDR3 loop: CASSATVVDGYTF. DNA for the CDR3: TGTGCCAGCAGTGCGACAGTTGTCGATGGCTACACCTTC.

CDR3 protein: CASSPPTSGPYEQYF. The CDR3 DNA sequence: TGTGCCAGCAGTCCCCCTACTAGCGGCCCCTACGAGCAGTACTTC. J is TRBJ2-7 and V is TRBV28, with 8 bases that match TRBD2. Looked up from germline, CDR1 is MDHEN and CDR2 is SYDVKM. V was clipped by 5 bases and J by 2 bases; unmatched bases: 8. This CDR3 has 15 amino acids.

The chain joins TRBV18 to TRBJ2-1, with D perhaps matching TRBD2 (6 bases). The V end lost 2 bases, the J end lost 3 bases, and 17 bases lay between the germline ends. The CDR3 loop spans 17 amino acids. Germline V gene data show CDR1 as KGHSH and CDR2 as LQKENI. In DNA, the CDR3 is TGTGCCAGCTCACCAGAGAGCTATGGGACTTACTACAATGAGCAGTTCTTC. As protein: CASSPESYGTYYNEQFF.

This clone was seen a few times. The chain recombines TRBV6-5 with TRBJ2-7; TRBD1 matches at 7 bases. V lost 6 bases to trimming and J lost 3 bases; unmatched junction nucleotides: 5. There are 13 residues in the CDR3. Per the germline V gene, CDR1 is MNHEY and CDR2 is SVGAGI. For the CDR3, the DNA is TGTGCCAGCAGAGCCGGGACAGACTACGAGCAGTACTTC. It specifies CASRAGTDYEQYF.

The chain carries TRBV2 and TRBJ2-3; 9 bases are a match to TRBD1. The length of the CDR3 is 15 residues. CDR1 and CDR2 (germline): SNHLY, FYNNEI. V gave up 4 bases and J gave up 4 bases; unmatched junction bases: 6. The CDR3 nucleotides are TGTGCCAGCAGTGTGGGACAGGGAATCTCAGATACGCAGTATTTT. As protein: CASSVGQGISDTQYF.

The rearrangement uses TRBV28 and TRBJ2-2; possible D gene TRBD2, 5 bases. Germline loops: CDR1 MDHEN, CDR2 SYDVKM. This CDR3 region has 14 residues. V gave up 7 bases and J gave up 2 bases, with 11 bases separating them. The CDR3 region is CASIAEANTGELFF. In DNA form, the CDR3 reads TGTGCCAGCATCGCGGAGGCTAACACCGGGGAGCTGTTTTTT.

The rearrangement uses TRBV4-2 and TRBJ2-2, with 8 bases lining up with TRBD1. Germline-derived CDR1 and CDR2 are LGHNA and YNFKEQ. The CDR3 sequence is 17 residues long. Losses at the gene ends were 0 bases for V and 4 bases for J; bases not matched to a gene: 7. Here the CDR3 reads CASSQDWARGPTGELFF. The CDR3 nucleotides are TGTGCCAGCAGCCAAGATTGGGCCAGGGGGCCCACCGGGGAGCTGTTTTTT.

The chain couples TRBV28 to TRBJ2-2, with TRBD1 identical over 7 bases. The V segment lost 6 bases and the J segment 4 bases; nucleotides outside the gene matches: 5. Germline lookup yields CDR1 MDHEN and CDR2 SYDVKM. The CDR3 sequence is 14 residues long. The CDR3 nucleotides read TGTGCCAGCAGCCAGGGACAGAGCACCGGGGAGCTGTTTTTT. This translates into CASSQGQSTGELFF.

The chain joins TRBV5-1 to TRBJ2-7; possibly TRBD1 for D (6 bases). V dropped 1 base and J dropped 6 bases, with 11 bases sitting between them. The CDR3 has 13 amino acids. Germline V gives CDR1 SGHRS, CDR2 YFSETQ. CDR3 bases: TGCGCCAGCAGCTTGCGCAGGGGTGGCGAGCAGTACTTC. Translating gives CASSLRRGGEQYF.

The rearrangement joins TRBV9 to TRBJ2-2; TRBD2 matches at 14 bases. Germline CDR1 SGDLS, CDR2 YYNGEE. V gave up 2 bases and J gave up 3 bases; unmatched junction bases: 18. The CDR3 totals 22 residues. CDR3 DNA sequence: TGTGCCAGCAGCGTGGGACTCTCGGGAAGGACTAGCGGGAGGAGGGACACCGGGGAGCTGTTTTTT. It is translated as CASSVGLSGRTSGRRDTGELFF.

The V gene is TRBV6-4, the J gene TRBJ2-3, with a weak D call TRBD2 (5 bases). V was trimmed by 3 bases and J by 6 bases, leaving 10 bases between them. CDR3 length: 13 amino acids. CDR1 is MRHNA, CDR2 SNTAGT, per germline. As DNA, the CDR3 is TGTGCCAGCAGTGATACAGCGGCGGATACGCAGTATTTT. Its protein is CASSDTAADTQYF.

The chain carries TRBV6-5 and TRBJ2-5; TRBD2 matches at 7 bases. The germline CDR1 and CDR2 sequences are MNHEY and SVGAGI. V lost 4 bases and J lost 5; bases outside the gene matches: 4. This CDR3 contains 13 residues. This CDR3 is CASSSGLVETQYF. The CDR3 coding sequence is TGTGCCAGCAGTTCTGGACTAGTGGAGACCCAGTACTTC.

V and J are TRBV6-2 or TRBV6-3 and TRBJ1-5, with 7 bases aligning to TRBD1. The junction had 10 bases not matched to a gene; V was cut back by 7 bases and J by 7 bases. The CDR3 covers 14 residues. Germline V gives CDR1 MNHEY, CDR2 SVGEGT. This chain's CDR3 is CASIPEGAPQPQHF. The CDR3 DNA reads TGTGCCAGCATCCCTGAGGGGGCCCCCCAGCCCCAGCATTTT.

This clone was found a few times. This chain uses TRBV6-1 with TRBJ1-6, with D possibly being TRBD1 (6 bases). The CDR3 runs to 17 residues. CDR1 and CDR2 (germline): MNHNS, SASEGT. The V end was cut by 1 base, the J end by 0 bases, with 10 bases between. CDR3 bases: TGTGCCAGCAGTGAAGTAGGGGGTAGCTCCTATAATTCACCCCTCCACTTT. Protein product: CASSEVGGSSYNSPLHF.

This clone appeared a few times. The V call is TRBV7-6, the J call TRBJ2-4; TRBD1 aligns across 11 bases. Losses at the gene ends were 4 bases for V and 4 bases for J; bases not matched to a gene: 0. CDR3 length equals 14 residues. From germline, CDR1 is SGHVS and CDR2 FNYEAQ. The CDR3 bases are TGTGCCAGCAGCTGGGACAGGGGGAAAAACATTCAGTACTTC. Protein sequence: CASSWDRGKNIQYF. The entire variable domain, with the rest obtained from reference TRBV7-6 and TRBJ2-4, is as follows: GAGVSQSPRYKVTKRGQDVALRCDPISGHVSLYWYRQALGQGPEFLTYFNYEAQQDKSGLPNDRFSAERPEGSISTLTIQRTEQRDSAMYRCASSWDRGKNIQYFGAGTRLSVL.

The chain recombines TRBV28 with TRBJ2-1; D is unresolved. The CDR3 has 14 amino acids. The germline V gene has CDR1 MDHEN and CDR2 SYDVKM. The V end was cut by 1 base, the J end by 0 bases, with 4 bases between. As DNA, the CDR3 is TGTGCCAGCAGTTTATCAGGCTCCTACAATGAGCAGTTCTTC. Translation: CASSLSGSYNEQFF.

This chain connects TRBV7-9 to TRBJ2-7; 9 positions agree with TRBD2. The J segment lost 5 bases and the V segment lost 5 bases, leaving 13 bases of the junction unmatched. The CDR3 runs 16 residues. Germline values: CDR1 SEHNR, CDR2 FQNEAQ (reference sequence). CDR3 nucleotide sequence: TGTGCCAGCAGCCCGAGGACGCGGGGGGGGAAGGACGAGCAGTACTTC. Amino acid sequence: CASSPRTRGGKDEQYF.

V usage is TRBV3-1 (or the pseudogene TRBV3-2) and J usage is TRBJ1-3, with D unclear. The CDR3 sequence is 17 residues long. Germline lookup yields CDR1 LGHDT and CDR2 YNNKEL (reference sequence). V lost 3 bases and J 1 base, leaving 16 bases between the germline ends. CDR3 residues: CASSQTALTRSGNTIYF. The DNA of the CDR3 is TGTGCCAGCAGCCAGACCGCCTTAACTAGGTCTGGAAACACCATATATTTT.